This TCR beta chain originates from a study of T cell repertoires in cytomegalovirus infection. Overall study: The authors relied on CMV epitopes, both recently identified HLA-C-restricted and well-studied HLA-B-restricted. An indication of both CMV infection and matching HLA type came from public TCR beta signatures.

Worth noting for this clonotype: Its antigen is unidentified.

The V segment lost 0 bases and the J segment 3 bases; nucleotides outside the gene matches: 15. The CDR3 has 20 residues. CDR1 and CDR2 from the germline V gene are MNHEY and SVGEGT. Each CDR3 protein gets one entry after TCRdb re-called the reads with MiXCR. This table holds some 940,000 distinct CDR3 sequences, roughly 30% found once. Study observations and caveats: Within the response measured ex vivo, HLA-C-restricted CMV-specific TCR beta clonotypes were dominant.

The TCR originated in a human donor in good health (CMV status not recorded). Some clones in this sample may be carry-over from other donors' samples. This chain connects TRBV6-2 or TRBV6-3 to TRBJ2-5; 11 nucleotides line up with TRBD2. The sequences come from cultured CD8+ T cells from PBMCs, collected from culture after CMV antigen stimulation. CDR3 DNA: TGTGCCAGCAGTTACTCGCCCATACTAGCGGGGGATTGGGGAAAAGAGACCCAGTACTTC. This gives the protein CASSYSPILAGDWGKETQYF.